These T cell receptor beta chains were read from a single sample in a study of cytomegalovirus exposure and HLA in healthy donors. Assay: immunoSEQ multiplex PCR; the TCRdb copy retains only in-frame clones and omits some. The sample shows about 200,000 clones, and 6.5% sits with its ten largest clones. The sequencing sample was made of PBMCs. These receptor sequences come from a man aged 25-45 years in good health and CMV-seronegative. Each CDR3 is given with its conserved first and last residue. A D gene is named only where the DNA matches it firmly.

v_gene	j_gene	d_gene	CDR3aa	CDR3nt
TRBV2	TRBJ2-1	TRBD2	CASSQSGREIYNEQFF	TGTGCCAGCAGCCAATCCGGGCGGGAGATCTACAATGAGCAGTTCTTC
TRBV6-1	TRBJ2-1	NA	CASSWGGHSYNEQFF	TGTGCCAGCAGCTGGGGGGGACACTCCTACAATGAGCAGTTCTTC
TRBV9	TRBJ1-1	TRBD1	CASSPRGTENTEAFF	TGTGCCAGCAGCCCGAGGGGGACAGAGAACACTGAAGCTTTCTTT
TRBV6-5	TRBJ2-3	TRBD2	CASSGGGDTQYF	TGTGCCAGCTCCGGGGGGGGAGATACGCAGTATTTT
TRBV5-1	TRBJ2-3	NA	CASSPSGHDTDTQYF	TGCGCCAGCAGCCCCAGCGGCCACGACACAGATACGCAGTATTTT
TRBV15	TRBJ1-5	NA	CATSAQGRDQPQHF	TGTGCCACCAGCGCACAGGGAAGGGATCAGCCCCAGCATTTT
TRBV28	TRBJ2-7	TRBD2	CASSSSSGYSYEQYF	TGTGCCAGCAGTTCTAGTAGCGGGTACTCCTACGAGCAGTACTTC
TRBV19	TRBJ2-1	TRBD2	CASSTVPGLAALHDEQFF	TGTGCCAGTAGTACGGTCCCCGGACTAGCGGCTTTGCATGATGAGCAGTTCTTC
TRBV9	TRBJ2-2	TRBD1	CASSSPADRANTGELFF	TGTGCCAGCAGCTCCCCGGCCGACAGGGCTAACACCGGGGAGCTGTTTTTT
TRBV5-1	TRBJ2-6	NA	CASSLQGSGANVLTF	TGCGCCAGCAGCTTACAGGGATCTGGGGCCAACGTCCTGACTTTC
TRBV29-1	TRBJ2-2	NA	CSVGAFPGTGELFF	TGCAGCGTTGGTGCATTCCCGGGCACCGGGGAGCTGTTTTTT
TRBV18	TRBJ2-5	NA	CASSLNGQIQETQYF	TGTGCCAGCTCACTAAACGGACAGATTCAAGAGACCCAGTACTTC
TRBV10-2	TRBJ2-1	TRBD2	CASEGGRNGNEQFF	TGCGCCAGCGAGGGCGGGAGAAATGGGAATGAGCAGTTCTTC
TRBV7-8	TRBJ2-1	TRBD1	CASSRTGDHNEQFF	TGTGCCAGCAGCCGTACAGGGGACCACAATGAGCAGTTCTTC
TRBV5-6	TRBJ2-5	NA	CASSSKTDRYQETQYF	TGTGCCAGCAGCTCCAAGACCGACAGGTACCAAGAGACCCAGTACTTC
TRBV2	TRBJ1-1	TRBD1	CASSDRGITEAFF	TGTGCCAGCAGTGACAGGGGGATAACTGAAGCTTTCTTT
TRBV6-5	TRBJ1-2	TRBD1	CASSRQGRHGYTF	TGTGCCAGCAGTAGACAGGGGCGCCATGGCTACACCTTC
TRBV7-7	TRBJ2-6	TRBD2	CASSLNLAGAAGANVLTF	TGTGCCAGCAGCCTTAATCTAGCGGGAGCTGCTGGGGCCAACGTCCTGACTTTC
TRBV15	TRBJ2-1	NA	CATSGQVLQNEQFF	TGTGCCACCAGCGGACAAGTACTACAGAATGAGCAGTTCTTC
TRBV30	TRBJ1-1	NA	CAWSVKLNTEAFF	TGTGCCTGGAGTGTAAAGCTGAACACTGAAGCTTTCTTT
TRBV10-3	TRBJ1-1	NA	CAIRHRDGGTEAFF	TGTGCCATCAGACACAGGGATGGTGGAACTGAAGCTTTCTTT
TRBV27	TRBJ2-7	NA	CASLAGKVGEQYF	TGTGCCAGCTTGGCAGGGAAAGTGGGGGAGCAGTACTTC
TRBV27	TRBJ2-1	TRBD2	CASSLRSAGVENEQFF	TGTGCCAGCAGTTTACGGTCAGCGGGAGTTGAAAATGAGCAGTTCTTC
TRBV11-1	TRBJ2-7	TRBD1	CASSPPGQIASYEQYF	TGTGCCAGCAGCCCCCCGGGACAGATTGCCTCCTACGAGCAGTACTTC
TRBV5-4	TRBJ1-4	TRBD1	CASSFQGATNEKLFF	TGTGCCAGCAGCTTTCAGGGGGCAACTAATGAAAAACTGTTTTTT
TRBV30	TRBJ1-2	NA	CAFFFVGYTF	TGTGCCTTCTTCTTTGTGGGCTACACCTTC
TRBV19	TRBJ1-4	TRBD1	CASSAQGAGEKLFF	TGTGCCAGTAGTGCACAGGGGGCCGGGGAAAAACTGTTTTTT
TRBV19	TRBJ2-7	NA	CASSGLALSYEQYF	TGTGCCAGTAGTGGCCTAGCCCTCTCCTACGAGCAGTACTTC
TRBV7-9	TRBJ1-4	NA	CASSPTGLLNEKLFF	TGTGCCAGCAGCCCCACAGGACTACTTAATGAAAAACTGTTTTTT
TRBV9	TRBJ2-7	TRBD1	CASSPWTGRNEQYF	TGTGCCAGCAGCCCTTGGACAGGGCGGAACGAGCAGTACTTC
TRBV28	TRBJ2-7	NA	CASSFPPEMPTYEQYF	TGTGCCAGCAGTTTTCCTCCGGAGATGCCCACCTACGAGCAGTACTTC
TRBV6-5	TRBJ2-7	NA	CASSPWTGVHEQYF	TGTGCCAGCAGTCCTTGGACCGGGGTTCACGAGCAGTACTTC
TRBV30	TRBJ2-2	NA	CAWSPYTGELFF	TGTGCCTGGAGTCCATACACCGGGGAGCTGTTTTTT
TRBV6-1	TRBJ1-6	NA	CASRPYRDLNSPLHF	TGTGCCAGCAGGCCTTACAGAGACCTTAATTCACCCCTCCACTTT
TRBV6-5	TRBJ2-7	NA	CASSYSNAQSEQYF	TGTGCCAGCAGTTACTCGAATGCACAAAGCGAGCAGTACTTC
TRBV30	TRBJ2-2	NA	CAWSLYTGELFF	TGTGCCTGGAGTTTGTATACCGGGGAGCTGTTTTTT
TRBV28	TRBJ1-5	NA	CASSFRLQGGGQPQHF	TGTGCCAGCAGTTTCCGGCTCCAAGGGGGGGGACAGCCCCAGCATTTT
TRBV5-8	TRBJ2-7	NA	CASSLGGGVREQYF	TGTGCCAGCAGCTTAGGGGGAGGGGTTCGGGAGCAGTACTTC
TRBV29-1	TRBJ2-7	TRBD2	CSAGRSGSYEQYF	TGCAGCGCTGGTCGTAGCGGGAGCTACGAGCAGTACTTC
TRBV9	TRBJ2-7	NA	CASSVYREPVSEQYF	TGTGCCAGCAGCGTATACAGGGAGCCGGTAAGCGAGCAGTACTTC
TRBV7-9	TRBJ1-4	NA	CASSLGHHNEKLFF	TGTGCCAGCAGCTTAGGGCACCATAATGAAAAACTGTTTTTT
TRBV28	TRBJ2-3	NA	CASSLQGPTDTQYF	TGTGCCAGCAGCTTACAGGGTCCTACAGATACGCAGTATTTT